This TCR beta chain appears in the sequencing data of a study of cytomegalovirus exposure and HLA in healthy donors. Overall study results and limits: Among immune exposure information, only CMV serostatus was available.

Points on this clone: Its antigen remains unknown.

Amplification used 60 Vbeta primers and 13 Jbeta primers. The protocol was immunoSEQ multiplex PCR, while the TCRdb copy is restricted to in-frame clones and leaves out a portion. This sample carries tens of thousands of clones, 60% to 80% of them seen once, and the ten largest clones take approximately 20%. Germline loops: CDR1 SGHDN, CDR2 FVKESK. The CDR3 has 16 residues. Between the trimmed V and J ends, which lost 2 bases and 2 bases, there was a span of 14 bases. Input material: PBMCs. The clonotype comes from a woman aged 40 to 50 in good health and CMV-seropositive. The gene calls are TRBV14 and TRBJ2-3; D is possibly TRBD2 (5 bases). CDR3 nucleotides: TGTGCCAGCAGCCAATTTGAGGACTCCTTCACAGATACGCAGTATTTT. This gives the protein CASSQFEDSFTDTQYF.